A single T cell receptor beta chain is shown here with its context. Participating donors were healthy, HIV-negative adults free of recent acute infections or vaccinations. CDR3 length: 15 amino acids. Looked up from germline, CDR1 is SGHRS and CDR2 is YFSETQ. Trimming stripped 0 bases from V and 5 bases from J, with 13 bases between. The assay ran at deep level. The table came from immunoSEQ multiplex PCR; TCRdb's copy has only in-frame clones and leaves some out. The repertoire holds fewer than 600,000 clones, with around 81% as singletons. The sample belongs to a study of shared clonotypes between healthy human individuals.

The sequenced material came from PBMCs. The rearrangement uses TRBV5-1 and TRBJ2-3; no reliable D call. This receptor was identified in a woman in her thirties or forties in good health. Some clones in this sample may be carry-over from other donors' samples. The CDR3: CASSLDGPPVDTQYF. The CDR3 nucleotides are TGCGCCAGCAGCTTGGACGGGCCACCAGTAGATACGCAGTATTTT. The full variable domain, its missing parts supplied by reference TRBV5-1 and TRBJ2-3, is KAGVTQTPRYLIKTRGQQVTLSCSPISGHRSVSWYQQTPGQGLQFLFEYFSETQRNKGNFPGRFSGRQFSNSRSEMNVSTLELGDSALYLCASSLDGPPVDTQYFGPGTRLTVL.